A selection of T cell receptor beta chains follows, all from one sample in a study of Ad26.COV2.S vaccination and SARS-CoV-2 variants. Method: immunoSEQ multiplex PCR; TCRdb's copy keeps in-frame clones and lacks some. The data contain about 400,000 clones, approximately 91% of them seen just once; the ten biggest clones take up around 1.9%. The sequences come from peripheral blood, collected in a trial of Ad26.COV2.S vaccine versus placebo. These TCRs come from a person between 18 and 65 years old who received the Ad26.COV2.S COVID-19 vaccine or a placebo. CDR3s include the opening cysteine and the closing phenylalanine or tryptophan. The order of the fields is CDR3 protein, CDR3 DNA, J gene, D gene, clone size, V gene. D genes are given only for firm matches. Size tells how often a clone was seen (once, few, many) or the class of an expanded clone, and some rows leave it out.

CDR3: CASSLRQNQETQYF; DNA: TGTGCCAGCAGTTTACGACAGAACCAAGAGACCCAGTACTTC; J: TRBJ2-5; D: -; size: once; V: TRBV28
CDR3: CASREGRGPGEGYF; DNA: TGTGCCAGCAGGGAGGGGAGGGGGCCCGGGGAGGGGTACTTC; J: TRBJ2-7; D: -; size: -; V: TRBV6-5
CDR3: CASSQDGGLSYEQYF; DNA: TGTGCCAGCAGCCAAGATGGAGGACTCTCCTACGAGCAGTACTTC; J: TRBJ2-7; D: -; size: -; V: TRBV3-1/TRBV3-2
CDR3: CASKPSSYNSPLHF; DNA: TGTGCCAGCAAACCGAGCTCCTATAATTCACCCCTCCACTTT; J: TRBJ1-6; D: -; size: -; V: TRBV11-2
CDR3: CASSLPGPSSYNSPLHF; DNA: TGTGCCAGCAGTTTACCCGGCCCCAGCTCCTATAATTCACCCCTCCACTTT; J: TRBJ1-6; D: -; size: -; V: TRBV28
CDR3: CASSGTGTQYF; DNA: TGTGCCAGCAGCGGCACGGGTACGCAGTATTTT; J: TRBJ2-3; D: -; size: once; V: TRBV28
CDR3: CASSLEGHSNQPQHF; DNA: TGCGCCAGCAGCTTGGAAGGCCATAGCAATCAGCCCCAGCATTTT; J: TRBJ1-5; D: -; size: once; V: TRBV5-1
CDR3: CATSEGRTGTNTGELFF; DNA: TGTGCCACCAGTGAGGGTCGGACAGGGACAAACACCGGGGAGCTGTTTTTT; J: TRBJ2-2; D: TRBD1; size: few; V: TRBV24-1
CDR3: CASSFVNTEAFF; DNA: TGTGCCAGCAGTTTCGTAAATACTGAAGCTTTCTTT; J: TRBJ1-1; D: -; size: few; V: TRBV12-3/TRBV12-4
CDR3: CASSFGNYGYTF; DNA: TGTGCCAGCAGCTTCGGTAACTATGGCTACACCTTC; J: TRBJ1-2; D: -; size: -; V: TRBV11-1
CDR3: CASSFHRENTEAFF; DNA: TGTGCCAGCAGCTTTCACAGGGAGAACACTGAAGCTTTCTTT; J: TRBJ1-1; D: -; size: -; V: TRBV5-4
CDR3: CASSYSGGGEQYF; DNA: TGTGCCAGCAGTTACTCGGGGGGTGGGGAGCAGTACTTC; J: TRBJ2-7; D: -; size: -; V: TRBV6-5
CDR3: CSATRRERENEQFF; DNA: TGCAGCGCCACGAGGCGGGAGAGGGAGAATGAGCAGTTCTTC; J: TRBJ2-1; D: TRBD2; size: -; V: TRBV29-1
CDR3: CASSARRAGEVHEQYF; DNA: TGTGCCAGCAGCGCTCGGCGGGCGGGAGAGGTCCACGAGCAGTACTTC; J: TRBJ2-7; D: TRBD2; size: -; V: TRBV5-4
CDR3: CASSLGQLNYGYTF; DNA: TGTGCCAGCAGCTTGGGACAGCTTAACTATGGCTACACCTTC; J: TRBJ1-2; D: TRBD1; size: -; V: TRBV7-8
CDR3: CASSRRTSGSITDTQYF; DNA: TGTGCCAGCTCAAGAAGGACTAGCGGTTCTATCACAGATACGCAGTATTTT; J: TRBJ2-3; D: TRBD2; size: -; V: TRBV18
CDR3: CASSSFGTGGSGYTF; DNA: TGTGCCAGCAGTTCTTTCGGGACAGGGGGTTCTGGCTACACCTTC; J: TRBJ1-2; D: TRBD1; size: -; V: TRBV6-5
CDR3: CATSRGRTENQPQHF; DNA: TGTGCCACCAGCAGAGGGAGGACGGAAAATCAGCCCCAGCATTTT; J: TRBJ1-5; D: -; size: few; V: TRBV15
CDR3: CSVGASGNTIYF; DNA: TGCAGCGTTGGGGCCTCTGGAAACACCATATATTTT; J: TRBJ1-3; D: -; size: -; V: TRBV29-1
CDR3: CATSDFGSREIYEQYF; DNA: TGTGCCACCAGTGATTTTGGTTCTCGGGAGATCTACGAGCAGTACTTC; J: TRBJ2-7; D: -; size: -; V: TRBV24-1
CDR3: CASSYTTRTGELFF; DNA: TGTGCCAGCAGTTACACGACCCGAACCGGGGAGCTGTTTTTT; J: TRBJ2-2; D: -; size: -; V: TRBV6-6
CDR3: CASPFVGARGPEEETQYF; DNA: TGTGCCAGCCCTTTCGTGGGAGCACGGGGCCCAGAGGAAGAGACCCAGTACTTC; J: TRBJ2-5; D: -; size: -; V: TRBV28
CDR3: CASSPGTGEQFF; DNA: TGTGCCAGCAGCCCAGGCACGGGGGAGCAGTTCTTC; J: TRBJ2-1; D: -; size: -; V: TRBV9
CDR3: CASSLESRGPETQYF; DNA: TGTGCCAGCAGCTTAGAGAGCAGGGGGCCGGAGACCCAGTACTTC; J: TRBJ2-5; D: TRBD1; size: -; V: TRBV11-3
CDR3: CASSIRSQPQHF; DNA: TGTGCCAGTAGTATCAGAAGCCAGCCCCAGCATTTT; J: TRBJ1-5; D: -; size: once; V: TRBV19
CDR3: CASSPDLNQPQHF; DNA: TGTGCCAGCTCACCGGACCTAAATCAGCCCCAGCATTTT; J: TRBJ1-5; D: -; size: -; V: TRBV18
CDR3: CASSSGQGGYTEAFF; DNA: TGTGCCAGCAGCAGCGGGCAGGGAGGGTACACTGAAGCTTTCTTT; J: TRBJ1-1; D: -; size: -; V: TRBV7-2
CDR3: CASSDSYQPQHF; DNA: TGTGCCAGCAGTGACAGTTATCAGCCCCAGCATTTT; J: TRBJ1-5; D: -; size: -; V: TRBV6-1
CDR3: CASSLEQGADQFF; DNA: TGCGCCAGCAGCTTGGAACAGGGGGCTGACCAGTTCTTC; J: TRBJ2-1; D: TRBD1; size: -; V: TRBV5-1
CDR3: CASNDPGRRETQYF; DNA: TGTGCCAGCAACGATCCAGGGCGTAGGGAGACCCAGTACTTC; J: TRBJ2-5; D: -; size: -; V: TRBV9
CDR3: CASSRGILKETQYF; DNA: TGCGCCAGCTCCCGAGGGATATTGAAGGAGACCCAGTACTTC; J: TRBJ2-5; D: -; size: -; V: TRBV23-1
CDR3: CASSQEGVRSYEQYF; DNA: TGTGCCAGCAGCCAAGAGGGGGTTCGCTCCTACGAGCAGTACTTC; J: TRBJ2-7; D: -; size: -; V: TRBV4-2
CDR3: CASADRASYEQYF; DNA: TGTGCCAGCGCTGACAGGGCCTCCTACGAGCAGTACTTC; J: TRBJ2-7; D: TRBD1; size: -; V: TRBV28
CDR3: CATSRGEGLQGDTQYF; DNA: TGTGCCACCAGCAGAGGTGAGGGTCTCCAGGGGGATACGCAGTATTTT; J: TRBJ2-3; D: -; size: -; V: TRBV15
CDR3: CAWTAGNTEAFF; DNA: TGTGCCTGGACCGCAGGAAACACTGAAGCTTTCTTT; J: TRBJ1-1; D: -; size: -; V: TRBV30
CDR3: CASSPGQASPLHF; DNA: TGCGCCAGCAGCCCCGGACAGGCGTCACCCCTCCACTTT; J: TRBJ1-6; D: TRBD1; size: -; V: TRBV5-1
CDR3: CASSSLDRDDYGYTF; DNA: TGTGCCAGCAGCTCCCTGGACAGGGACGACTATGGCTACACCTTC; J: TRBJ1-2; D: TRBD1; size: -; V: TRBV11-1
CDR3: CAWRGLAGVRAGELFF; DNA: TGTGCCTGGAGAGGACTAGCGGGAGTACGCGCCGGGGAGCTGTTTTTT; J: TRBJ2-2; D: TRBD2; size: few; V: TRBV30
CDR3: CASSQERSRTDYGYTF; DNA: TGCGCCAGCAGCCAGGAACGTTCCAGGACGGACTATGGCTACACCTTC; J: TRBJ1-2; D: -; size: once; V: TRBV4-1
CDR3: CASSFQGRVTDTQYF; DNA: TGCGCCAGCAGCTTTCAGGGGAGAGTCACAGATACGCAGTATTTT; J: TRBJ2-3; D: -; size: -; V: TRBV5-1
CDR3: CAISDRGDGYTF; DNA: TGTGCCATCAGTGACCGCGGGGATGGCTACACCTTC; J: TRBJ1-2; D: -; size: -; V: TRBV10-3
CDR3: CASSVLAGSSYEQYF; DNA: TGTGCCAGCAGCGTACTAGCGGGAAGCTCCTACGAGCAGTACTTC; J: TRBJ2-7; D: TRBD2; size: -; V: TRBV9
CDR3: CASSLGFGDTIYF; DNA: TGTGCCAGCAGCTTGGGGTTCGGCGACACCATATATTTT; J: TRBJ1-3; D: -; size: -; V: TRBV5-8
CDR3: CASSIRQGGSQRETQYF; DNA: TGTGCCAGTAGTATTCGACAGGGAGGGTCTCAAAGGGAGACCCAGTACTTC; J: TRBJ2-5; D: -; size: -; V: TRBV19
CDR3: CASRYSFGRTDTQYF; DNA: TGTGCCAGCAGATACTCCTTCGGCCGGACAGATACGCAGTATTTT; J: TRBJ2-3; D: -; size: -; V: TRBV6-2/TRBV6-3
CDR3: CASSRSGGLWNQPQHF; DNA: TGTGCCAGTAGTAGATCAGGGGGATTATGGAATCAGCCCCAGCATTTT; J: TRBJ1-5; D: TRBD1; size: -; V: TRBV19
CDR3: CATSDPGTANEKLFF; DNA: TGTGCCACCAGTGATCCCGGGACGGCTAATGAAAAACTGTTTTTT; J: TRBJ1-4; D: -; size: -; V: TRBV24-1
CDR3: CASRWEEKLFF; DNA: TGTGCCAGCAGATGGGAGGAAAAACTGTTTTTT; J: TRBJ1-4; D: -; size: -; V: TRBV2
CDR3: CASSNGQAATNEKLFF; DNA: TGTGCCAGCAGTAATGGACAGGCCGCAACTAATGAAAAACTGTTTTTT; J: TRBJ1-4; D: TRBD1; size: few; V: TRBV11-2
CDR3: CASSPTRPTDTQYF; DNA: TGTGCCAGCAGCCCCACCAGGCCCACAGATACGCAGTATTTT; J: TRBJ2-3; D: -; size: -; V: TRBV27
CDR3: CASSPDRGNEQYF; DNA: TGTGCCAGCAGCCCAGACAGGGGGAACGAGCAGTACTTC; J: TRBJ2-7; D: TRBD1; size: once; V: TRBV11-3
CDR3: CASSQAPRQPNQPQHF; DNA: TGCGCCAGCAGCCAAGCCCCACGACAGCCGAATCAGCCCCAGCATTTT; J: TRBJ1-5; D: -; size: -; V: TRBV4-1
CDR3: CASSPVEGGTVSEAFF; DNA: TGTGCCAGCTCCCCCGTGGAGGGGGGGACAGTTAGTGAAGCTTTCTTT; J: TRBJ1-1; D: TRBD1; size: -; V: TRBV18
CDR3: CASSLRGLGTGELFF; DNA: TGTGCCAGCAGTCTCAGGGGGCTGGGCACCGGGGAGCTGTTTTTT; J: TRBJ2-2; D: TRBD1; size: -; V: TRBV27
CDR3: CASSYGATLSQYF; DNA: TGTGCCAGCAGTTACGGAGCGACGTTATCGCAGTATTTT; J: TRBJ2-3; D: -; size: -; V: TRBV6-2/TRBV6-3